This entry is about one TCR beta chain. The clone's antigen remains unknown. No qualities accompany the bases; no much larger clone lies one base away. This specimen comes from a study of blood T cell repertoires in COVID-19 (TCRdb year 2020). As for the study more broadly: Collaborator samples came from the United States, Italy and Spain and covered acute and convalescent phases of COVID-19. The material from the prospective study consisted of cDNA or gDNA derived from T cells, B-cell-depleted T cells, or PBMCs. The samples were drawn from the first 160 participants of the ongoing ImmuneRACE study and from some 1,300 subjects provided by 6 global collaborators. Where available, HLA class I and class II types were obtained from metadata supplied by the sample provider rather than from assay-based typing. A freely available public database, intended as a resource for researchers studying the immune response to SARS-CoV-2, is where the repertoires were released. A de-identified subject ID, COVID-19 status, age in years and sex were almost always included in the sample metadata. Subjects who had been exposed to COVID-19, were actively infected with it, or had recovered from it provided the deeply sampled blood TCRbeta repertoires that made up the dataset.

One collaborating source in Seattle enrolled patients during active infection and followed them longitudinally through the course of disease. Whole blood was collected in K2EDTA tubes by collaborating institutions according to the institutions' own protocols. Collaborator samples were shipped for TCRbeta analysis as frozen whole blood, isolated PBMCs, or DNA extracted from either sample type. The germline V gene encodes CDR1 LNHDA and CDR2 SQIVND (reference sequence). The CDR3 covers 15 residues, taking in both the cysteine and the phenylalanine. Just the 45-base CDR3 DNA is kept, in frame starting at base 1. The germline ends are 17 bases apart after V is trimmed by 7 bases and J by 5 bases. TCRbeta CDR3 regions were amplified from genomic DNA using the immunoSEQ Assay, a bias-controlled multiplex PCR. On the authors' methods: Within the assay, amplification of reference gene primers was used to estimate how many nucleated cells each sample contained. To quantify the absolute abundance of each unique TCRbeta CDR3 rearrangement, sequence reads were collapsed and filtered. Productive Simpson clonality was computed per sample as the square root of Simpson's diversity index over productive rearrangements. TCRdb limited this immuneACCESS table to in-frame rearrangements with V and J called. A share of clones is missing; checked studies link under half to unresolved V genes, and the rest is unexplained. That table furnishes V, J and clone size, whereas the DNA furnished D and trimming. This sample comprises roughly 100,000 clones, roughly 92% of them detected only once. The top ten clones comprise approximately 2% of the sample.

What the work shows at the level of the full study, not this receptor alone: The amount of clinical and demographic metadata varied by source and participant and was provided uncurated.

The chain links TRBV19 with TRBJ2-2; no D segment can be confidently identified. The sample was peripheral blood. The sequence came from a woman aged 45-65 years with COVID-19, enrolled during active disease. The CDR3 has the sequence CASTRSRIKTGELFF. The sequenced DNA is TGTGCCAGTACCCGGTCTCGAATTAAGACCGGGGAGCTGTTTTTT.